A selection of T cell receptor beta chains follows, all from one sample in a study of shared clonotypes between healthy human individuals. Sequenced by immunoSEQ multiplex PCR; TCRdb stores in-frame clones only, minus some. The repertoire holds under 350,000 clones, with around 90% as singletons. The material sequenced was memory CD8+ T cells sorted from blood. The receptor set was obtained from a man aged 18 to 29 in good health. Both conserved end residues are part of each CDR3. Each record gives: CDR3 protein, CDR3 DNA, D gene, V gene, clone size, J gene. D genes are given only for firm matches. Clone size is given for some rows only: seen once, a few or many times, or a class if the clone is expanded.

cdr3_aa: CASSLTTRSPGELFF
cdr3_nt: TGTGCCAGCAGTCTCACCACTAGATCCCCCGGGGAGCTGTTTTTT
d_call: -
v_call: TRBV11-2
clone_size: many
j_call: TRBJ2-2

cdr3_aa: CASSSVVTSGPYEQYF
cdr3_nt: TGTGCCAGCAGCTCCGTGGTAACTAGCGGTCCCTACGAGCAGTACTTC
d_call: TRBD2
v_call: TRBV7-9
clone_size: -
j_call: TRBJ2-7

cdr3_aa: CASSYFLGGSTDTQYF
cdr3_nt: TGTGCCAGCAGTTACTTTCTGGGCGGGAGCACAGATACGCAGTATTTT
d_call: -
v_call: TRBV6-5
clone_size: -
j_call: TRBJ2-3

cdr3_aa: CASSLTRDGEQYF
cdr3_nt: TGCGCCAGCAGCTTGACACGGGATGGCGAGCAGTACTTC
d_call: -
v_call: TRBV5-1
clone_size: -
j_call: TRBJ2-7

cdr3_aa: CASSPRPGEGYTF
cdr3_nt: TGTGCCAGCAGCCCTCGTCCAGGGGAAGGCTACACCTTC
d_call: -
v_call: TRBV5-4
clone_size: -
j_call: TRBJ1-2

cdr3_aa: CASSLGGQWYGYTF
cdr3_nt: TGTGCCAGCAGCTTAGGGGGACAATGGTATGGCTACACCTTC
d_call: -
v_call: TRBV7-9
clone_size: few
j_call: TRBJ1-2

cdr3_aa: CASSDLAPYEQYF
cdr3_nt: TGTGCCAGCAGTGACTTGGCTCCCTACGAGCAGTACTTC
d_call: -
v_call: TRBV6-1
clone_size: -
j_call: TRBJ2-7

cdr3_aa: CASSVGPNTEAFF
cdr3_nt: TGTGCCAGCAGCGTAGGGCCCAACACTGAAGCTTTCTTT
d_call: -
v_call: TRBV9
clone_size: -
j_call: TRBJ1-1

cdr3_aa: CASSLFRETQYF
cdr3_nt: TGTGCCAGCAGCTTATTTAGGGAGACCCAGTACTTC
d_call: -
v_call: TRBV7-9
clone_size: -
j_call: TRBJ2-5

cdr3_aa: CASSYDGDTDTQYF
cdr3_nt: TGTGCCAGCAGTTACGATGGAGACACAGATACGCAGTATTTT
d_call: -
v_call: TRBV6-5
clone_size: -
j_call: TRBJ2-3

cdr3_aa: CASSHAALVQENSPLHF
cdr3_nt: TGCGCCAGCAGCCATGCCGCTCTTGTGCAAGAGAATTCACCCCTCCACTTT
d_call: -
v_call: TRBV4-1
clone_size: -
j_call: TRBJ1-6

cdr3_aa: CASSVPPLNTGELFF
cdr3_nt: TGTGCCAGCAGCGTGCCCCCCTTGAACACCGGGGAGCTGTTTTTT
d_call: -
v_call: TRBV9
clone_size: -
j_call: TRBJ2-2

cdr3_aa: CASSRTSGRTTGELFF
cdr3_nt: TGTGCCAGCAGCCGGACTAGCGGGAGGACCACCGGGGAGCTGTTTTTT
d_call: TRBD2
v_call: TRBV11-2
clone_size: -
j_call: TRBJ2-2

cdr3_aa: CASSAGQGAYEQYF
cdr3_nt: TGTGCCAGCAGCGCTGGACAGGGGGCCTACGAGCAGTACTTC
d_call: TRBD1
v_call: TRBV11-2
clone_size: -
j_call: TRBJ2-7

cdr3_aa: CASSPLGLDVAYEQYF
cdr3_nt: TGTGCCAGCAGCCCACTCGGGCTGGACGTCGCCTACGAGCAGTACTTC
d_call: -
v_call: TRBV2
clone_size: -
j_call: TRBJ2-7

cdr3_aa: CASSLGSGQGVPMNTEAFF
cdr3_nt: TGTGCCAGCAGCTTAGGTTCGGGACAGGGGGTCCCCATGAACACTGAAGCTTTCTTT
d_call: TRBD1
v_call: TRBV7-8
clone_size: -
j_call: TRBJ1-1

cdr3_aa: CASSLQGPSGNTIYF
cdr3_nt: TGTGCCAGCAGCTTGCAGGGCCCCTCTGGAAACACCATATATTTT
d_call: -
v_call: TRBV7-9
clone_size: once
j_call: TRBJ1-3

cdr3_aa: CASSESGHEQYF
cdr3_nt: TGTGCCAGCAGCGAAAGCGGCCACGAGCAGTACTTC
d_call: -
v_call: TRBV7-9
clone_size: -
j_call: TRBJ2-7

cdr3_aa: CASSLGAGGNSYEQYF
cdr3_nt: TGCGCCAGCAGCTTGGGAGCAGGGGGCAACTCCTACGAGCAGTACTTC
d_call: TRBD1
v_call: TRBV5-1
clone_size: -
j_call: TRBJ2-7

cdr3_aa: CASSSSGSNGELFF
cdr3_nt: TGTGCCAGCAGCTCCTCGGGGAGTAACGGGGAGCTGTTTTTT
d_call: -
v_call: TRBV5-6
clone_size: -
j_call: TRBJ2-2

cdr3_aa: CASSSGAGELFF
cdr3_nt: TGTGCCAGCAGCTCCGGCGCCGGGGAGCTGTTTTTT
d_call: -
v_call: TRBV5-6
clone_size: -
j_call: TRBJ2-2

cdr3_aa: CASSPGWNEQYF
cdr3_nt: TGTGCCAGCAGCCCCGGGTGGAACGAGCAGTACTTC
d_call: -
v_call: TRBV7-9
clone_size: -
j_call: TRBJ2-7

cdr3_aa: CASSEYIQGNTEAFF
cdr3_nt: TGCGCCAGCAGTGAGTATATTCAGGGAAACACTGAAGCTTTCTTT
d_call: -
v_call: TRBV10-2
clone_size: -
j_call: TRBJ1-1

cdr3_aa: CASSQAPRDEQYF
cdr3_nt: TGCGCCAGCAGCCAAGCCCCGCGGGACGAGCAGTACTTC
d_call: -
v_call: TRBV4-1
clone_size: -
j_call: TRBJ2-7

cdr3_aa: CASRYGHPLSIQYF
cdr3_nt: TGTGCCAGCAGATACGGACATCCCCTTAGCATTCAGTACTTC
d_call: -
v_call: TRBV6-1
clone_size: once
j_call: TRBJ2-4

cdr3_aa: CATLGIAF
cdr3_nt: TGCGCCACCCTCGGCATTGCCTTC
d_call: -
v_call: TRBV5-1
clone_size: -
j_call: TRBJ1-2

cdr3_aa: CASSQERVGDGYTF
cdr3_nt: TGCGCCAGCAGCCAAGAGCGGGTCGGGGATGGCTACACCTTC
d_call: -
v_call: TRBV4-1
clone_size: -
j_call: TRBJ1-2

cdr3_aa: CASSVRGTYEQYF
cdr3_nt: TGTGCCAGCAGCGTTCGGGGGACCTACGAGCAGTACTTC
d_call: -
v_call: TRBV7-6
clone_size: -
j_call: TRBJ2-7

cdr3_aa: CASSQFPGLAVNSYNEQFF
cdr3_nt: TGCGCCAGCAGCCAATTCCCGGGACTAGCGGTGAACTCCTACAATGAGCAGTTCTTC
d_call: TRBD2
v_call: TRBV4-3
clone_size: few
j_call: TRBJ2-1

cdr3_aa: CASSLEGLTDTQYF
cdr3_nt: TGTGCCAGCAGCCTCGAAGGCCTCACAGATACGCAGTATTTT
d_call: -
v_call: TRBV9
clone_size: -
j_call: TRBJ2-3

cdr3_aa: CASSFRVRGYGYTF
cdr3_nt: TGTGCCAGCAGTTTCCGAGTACGGGGCTATGGCTACACCTTC
d_call: -
v_call: TRBV27
clone_size: -
j_call: TRBJ1-2

cdr3_aa: CASTPLGGSGPSYEQYF
cdr3_nt: TGTGCCAGCACCCCGCTGGGGGGGTCGGGCCCCTCCTACGAGCAGTACTTC
d_call: TRBD2
v_call: TRBV27
clone_size: -
j_call: TRBJ2-7

cdr3_aa: CASSQAQLTDTQYF
cdr3_nt: TGCGCCAGCAGCCAAGCCCAGCTCACAGATACGCAGTATTTT
d_call: -
v_call: TRBV4-1
clone_size: -
j_call: TRBJ2-3

cdr3_aa: CASSLGPGTGGFYEQYF
cdr3_nt: TGTGCCAGCAGCTTAGGACCAGGGACAGGGGGGTTCTACGAGCAGTACTTC
d_call: TRBD1
v_call: TRBV11-2
clone_size: -
j_call: TRBJ2-7

cdr3_aa: CASSLKAEGLLEQYF
cdr3_nt: TGTGCCAGCAGTTTAAAGGCGGAAGGCCTGCTCGAGCAGTACTTC
d_call: -
v_call: TRBV27
clone_size: -
j_call: TRBJ2-7

cdr3_aa: CASSDLWGRLNTEAFF
cdr3_nt: TGCGCCAGCAGTGACCTTTGGGGGAGGCTGAACACTGAAGCTTTCTTT
d_call: -
v_call: TRBV10-2
clone_size: -
j_call: TRBJ1-1

cdr3_aa: CASSGRGTGELFF
cdr3_nt: TGTGCCAGCAGTGGTCGAGGCACCGGGGAGCTGTTTTTT
d_call: -
v_call: TRBV2
clone_size: -
j_call: TRBJ2-2

cdr3_aa: CASSLGSKDHLHF
cdr3_nt: TGTGCCAGCAGTTTAGGCTCGAAGGACCACCTCCACTTT
d_call: -
v_call: TRBV27
clone_size: -
j_call: TRBJ1-6

cdr3_aa: CASSLLGVKDNEQFF
cdr3_nt: TGCGCCAGCAGCCTGTTGGGAGTAAAGGACAATGAGCAGTTCTTC
d_call: -
v_call: TRBV4-1
clone_size: -
j_call: TRBJ2-1

cdr3_aa: CSVEGLAGADTQYF
cdr3_nt: TGCAGCGTTGAAGGGTTAGCGGGCGCAGATACGCAGTATTTT
d_call: TRBD2
v_call: TRBV29-1
clone_size: -
j_call: TRBJ2-3

cdr3_aa: CASSQTGDTQYF
cdr3_nt: TGTGCCAGCAGCCAGACTGGAGATACGCAGTATTTT
d_call: -
v_call: TRBV11-1
clone_size: -
j_call: TRBJ2-3

cdr3_aa: CAISFQQGEPYGYTF
cdr3_nt: TGTGCCATCAGTTTCCAACAGGGGGAACCCTATGGCTACACCTTC
d_call: TRBD1
v_call: TRBV10-3
clone_size: once
j_call: TRBJ1-2

cdr3_aa: CASSAMGQGEDTQYF
cdr3_nt: TGTGCCAGCAGCGCCATGGGACAGGGGGAGGATACGCAGTATTTT
d_call: TRBD1
v_call: TRBV7-9
clone_size: -
j_call: TRBJ2-3

cdr3_aa: CATSRDRDIQNTGELFF
cdr3_nt: TGTGCCACCAGCAGAGATCGCGACATTCAGAACACCGGGGAGCTGTTTTTT
d_call: -
v_call: TRBV15
clone_size: -
j_call: TRBJ2-2

cdr3_aa: CASSELEYEQYF
cdr3_nt: TGCGCCAGCAGTGAGTTAGAATACGAGCAGTACTTC
d_call: -
v_call: TRBV10-2
clone_size: -
j_call: TRBJ2-7

cdr3_aa: CASSFPQQGNTEAFF
cdr3_nt: TGTGCCAGCAGCTTCCCCCAGCAGGGGAACACTGAAGCTTTCTTT
d_call: -
v_call: TRBV7-9
clone_size: many
j_call: TRBJ1-1

cdr3_aa: CASHANVQTKSGQRPDF
cdr3_nt: TGTGCCAGCCATGCAAACGTACAGACAAAGTCGGGCCAACGTCCTGACTTC
d_call: -
v_call: TRBV5-4
clone_size: -
j_call: TRBJ2-6

cdr3_aa: CAWSQAGGYTF
cdr3_nt: TGTGCCTGGAGTCAGGCGGGTGGCTACACCTTC
d_call: -
v_call: TRBV30
clone_size: -
j_call: TRBJ1-2

cdr3_aa: CASSSRQGSTDTQYF
cdr3_nt: TGTGCCAGCAGTTCCCGACAGGGAAGCACAGATACGCAGTATTTT
d_call: TRBD1
v_call: TRBV27
clone_size: -
j_call: TRBJ2-3

cdr3_aa: CASSYGGEYYEQYF
cdr3_nt: TGTGCCAGCAGTTATGGCGGAGAGTATTACGAGCAGTACTTC
d_call: -
v_call: TRBV27
clone_size: -
j_call: TRBJ2-7

cdr3_aa: CASSLQGGNTEAFF
cdr3_nt: TGTGCCAGCAGTTTACAGGGAGGAAACACTGAAGCTTTCTTT
d_call: -
v_call: TRBV28
clone_size: -
j_call: TRBJ1-1

cdr3_aa: CASSPVDPYNEQFF
cdr3_nt: TGTGCCAGCAGCCCAGTGGACCCTTACAATGAGCAGTTCTTC
d_call: -
v_call: TRBV7-9
clone_size: -
j_call: TRBJ2-1

cdr3_aa: CASSRTGTGSNEQYF
cdr3_nt: TGTGCCAGCAGTCGGACCGGGACAGGGAGCAACGAGCAGTACTTC
d_call: TRBD1
v_call: TRBV27
clone_size: -
j_call: TRBJ2-7

cdr3_aa: CASSVDKAGGRIDTQYF
cdr3_nt: TGTGCCAGCAGCGTCGATAAAGCGGGAGGTCGTATAGATACGCAGTATTTT
d_call: TRBD2
v_call: TRBV9
clone_size: -
j_call: TRBJ2-3

cdr3_aa: CASSPPQSSNEKLFF
cdr3_nt: TGTGCCAGCTCACCACCGCAGAGTAGTAATGAAAAACTGTTTTTT
d_call: -
v_call: TRBV18
clone_size: -
j_call: TRBJ1-4

cdr3_aa: CAWSVLGGWYQETQYF
cdr3_nt: TGTGCCTGGAGTGTACTAGGGGGCTGGTACCAAGAGACCCAGTACTTC
d_call: TRBD1
v_call: TRBV30
clone_size: -
j_call: TRBJ2-5

cdr3_aa: CASSFGQVGNEQFF
cdr3_nt: TGCGCCAGCAGCTTTGGTCAGGTGGGCAATGAGCAGTTCTTC
d_call: -
v_call: TRBV5-1
clone_size: -
j_call: TRBJ2-1

cdr3_aa: CASSWDRDAETQYF
cdr3_nt: TGCGCCAGCAGTTGGGACAGGGACGCAGAGACCCAGTACTTC
d_call: TRBD1
v_call: TRBV5-1
clone_size: -
j_call: TRBJ2-5

cdr3_aa: CAWSVPLAEVGETQYF
cdr3_nt: TGTGCCTGGAGTGTCCCACTAGCGGAAGTAGGAGAGACCCAGTACTTC
d_call: TRBD2
v_call: TRBV30
clone_size: once
j_call: TRBJ2-5